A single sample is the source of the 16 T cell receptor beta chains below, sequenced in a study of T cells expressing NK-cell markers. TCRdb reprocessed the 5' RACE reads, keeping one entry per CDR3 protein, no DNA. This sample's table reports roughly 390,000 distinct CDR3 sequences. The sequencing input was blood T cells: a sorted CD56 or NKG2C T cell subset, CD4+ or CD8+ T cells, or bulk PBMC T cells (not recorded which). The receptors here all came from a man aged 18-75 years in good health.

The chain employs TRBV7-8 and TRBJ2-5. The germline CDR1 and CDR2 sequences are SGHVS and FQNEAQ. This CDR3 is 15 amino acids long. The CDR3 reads CASSLTRVNQETQYF.

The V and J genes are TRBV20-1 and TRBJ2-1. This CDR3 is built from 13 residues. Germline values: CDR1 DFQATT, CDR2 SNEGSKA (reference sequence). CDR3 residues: CSASTQQYNEQFF.

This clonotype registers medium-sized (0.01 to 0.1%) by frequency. The CDR3 sequence is CASSYAPQGGETQYF. This rearrangement joins TRBV6-5 to TRBJ2-5; TCRdb picks TRBD1, but there is no DNA to check that call. The germline V gene has CDR1 MNHEY and CDR2 SVGAGI. The CDR3 is 15 residues long.

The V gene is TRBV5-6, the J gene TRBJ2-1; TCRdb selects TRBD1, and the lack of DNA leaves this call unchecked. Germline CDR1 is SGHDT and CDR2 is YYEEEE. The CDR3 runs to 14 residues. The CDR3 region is CASSLPTDRGMGFF.

The CDR3 region is CASSTKGDRGANEQYF. This chain joins TRBV21-1 and TRBJ2-7; absent DNA, TCRdb's TRBD1 call cannot be checked. TRBV21-1 is a pseudogene segment. The length of the CDR3 is 16 residues.

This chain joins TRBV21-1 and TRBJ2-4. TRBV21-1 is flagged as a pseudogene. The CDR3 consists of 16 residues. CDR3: CASSKAIAPPKNIQYF.

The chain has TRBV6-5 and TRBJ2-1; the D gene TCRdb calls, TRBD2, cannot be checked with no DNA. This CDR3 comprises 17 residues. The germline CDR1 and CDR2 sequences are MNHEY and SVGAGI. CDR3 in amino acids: CASSYKSGGATYNEQFF.

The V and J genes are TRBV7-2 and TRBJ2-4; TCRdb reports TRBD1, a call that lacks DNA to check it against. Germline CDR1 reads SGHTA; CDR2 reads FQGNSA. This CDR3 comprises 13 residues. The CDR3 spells CASSLGPGNIQYF.

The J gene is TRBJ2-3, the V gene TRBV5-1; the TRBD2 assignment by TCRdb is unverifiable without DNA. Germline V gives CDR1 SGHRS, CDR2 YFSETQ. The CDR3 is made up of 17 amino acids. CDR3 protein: CASSRTSGVWGTDTQYF.

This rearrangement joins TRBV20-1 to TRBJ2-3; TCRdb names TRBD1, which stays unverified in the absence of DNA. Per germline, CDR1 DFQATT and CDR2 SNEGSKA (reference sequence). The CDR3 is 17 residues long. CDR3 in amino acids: CSAREGRGGAFTDTQYF.

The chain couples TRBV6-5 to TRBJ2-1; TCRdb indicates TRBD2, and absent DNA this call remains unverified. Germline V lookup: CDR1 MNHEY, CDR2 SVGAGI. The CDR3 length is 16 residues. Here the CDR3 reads CASRTIRGSSYNEQFF.

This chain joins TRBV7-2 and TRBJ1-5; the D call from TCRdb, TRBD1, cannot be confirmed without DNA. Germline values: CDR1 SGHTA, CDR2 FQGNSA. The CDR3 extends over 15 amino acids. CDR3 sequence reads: CASSLIGTQGQPQHF.

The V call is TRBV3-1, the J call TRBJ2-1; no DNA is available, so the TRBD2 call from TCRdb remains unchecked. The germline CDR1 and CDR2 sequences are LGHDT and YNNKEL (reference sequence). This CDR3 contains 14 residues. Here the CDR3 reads CASSQGLVAAEQFF.

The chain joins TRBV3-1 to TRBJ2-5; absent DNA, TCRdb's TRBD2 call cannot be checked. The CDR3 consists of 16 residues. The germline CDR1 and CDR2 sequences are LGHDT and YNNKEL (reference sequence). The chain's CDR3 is CASSLARGGASETQYF.

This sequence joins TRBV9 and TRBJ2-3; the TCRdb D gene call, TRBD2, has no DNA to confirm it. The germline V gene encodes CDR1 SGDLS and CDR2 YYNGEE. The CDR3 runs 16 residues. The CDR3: CASSVGTSGYPRAQYF.

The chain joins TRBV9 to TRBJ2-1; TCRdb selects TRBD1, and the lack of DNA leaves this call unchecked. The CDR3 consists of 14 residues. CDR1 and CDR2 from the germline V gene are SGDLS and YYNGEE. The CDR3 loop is CASTTGTVRGEQFF.